This TCR beta chain originates from a study of naive and memory T cell subsets. Study outcomes and limitations: Potentially, T cell activation and differentiation skew this RNA-based measurement.

TCR cDNA received a 3' ligated oligonucleotide that carried a UMI. RNA was extracted from around 2.5 ml of whole blood of healthy adults. Input was 1 to 1000 ng of DNase-treated total RNA without cell sorting. As concerns this clonotype: Its antigen is unknown.

Amplification of ligated cDNA took four PCR rounds with SP2 and nested alpha and beta constant primers. One entry per CDR3 protein, called by TCRdb with MiXCR from the 5' RACE reads. The sample comprises 48,000 or so distinct CDR3 sequences, approximately 4.5% of which are singletons, and roughly 0.8% rests with the top ten. Per the germline V gene, CDR1 is MNHEY and CDR2 is SMNVEV (reference sequence). The length of the CDR3 is 14 residues. With 6 bases removed from V and 5 bases from J, the gap between germline ends came to 13 bases. The chain combines TRBV27 with TRBJ2-2; D may be TRBD1 or TRBD2 (6 bases each). This TCR came from a female donor in good health. The DNA for the CDR3 is TGTGCCAGCAGAGGGGGGTCGGTAACCGGGGAGCTGTTTTTT. Residues: CASRGGSVTGELFF.